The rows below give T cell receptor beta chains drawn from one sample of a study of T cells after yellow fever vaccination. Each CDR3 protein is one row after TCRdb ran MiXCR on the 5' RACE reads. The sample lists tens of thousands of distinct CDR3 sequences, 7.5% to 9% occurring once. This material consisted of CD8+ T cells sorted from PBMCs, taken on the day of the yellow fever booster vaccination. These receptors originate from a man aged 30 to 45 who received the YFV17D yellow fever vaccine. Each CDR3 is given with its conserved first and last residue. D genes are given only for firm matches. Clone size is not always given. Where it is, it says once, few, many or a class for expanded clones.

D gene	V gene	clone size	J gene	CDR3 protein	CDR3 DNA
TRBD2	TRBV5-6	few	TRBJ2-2	CASSLELAEITGELFF	TGTGCCAGCAGCTTGGAACTAGCGGAGATCACCGGGGAGCTGTTTTTT
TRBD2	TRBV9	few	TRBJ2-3	CASSVEPAGGTDTQYF	TGTGCCAGCAGCGTAGAGCCAGCGGGAGGCACAGATACGCAGTATTTT
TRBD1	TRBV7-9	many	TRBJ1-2	CASSFPGGEYGYTF	TGTGCCAGCAGCTTCCCAGGGGGCGAATATGGCTACACCTTC
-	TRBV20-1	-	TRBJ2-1	CSALPTISYNEQFF	TGCAGTGCCCTCCCTACAATTTCCTACAATGAGCAGTTCTTC
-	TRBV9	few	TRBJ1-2	CASSAGRQFDYGYTF	TGTGCCAGCAGCGCGGGGAGACAGTTTGACTATGGCTACACCTTC
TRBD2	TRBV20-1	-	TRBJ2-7	CSAVEREGLWEQYF	TGCAGTGCGGTTGAGCGGGAGGGCCTTTGGGAGCAGTACTTC
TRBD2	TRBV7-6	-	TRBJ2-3	CASSLFSGGLNTDTQYF	TGTGCCAGCAGCTTATTTTCGGGAGGGTTAAACACAGATACGCAGTATTTT
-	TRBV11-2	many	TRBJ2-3	CASSLDRIFTSTDTQYF	TGTGCCAGCAGCTTAGATAGGATCTTTACTAGCACAGATACGCAGTATTTT
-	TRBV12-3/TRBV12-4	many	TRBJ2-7	CASSLALHEQYF	TGTGCCAGCAGTTTAGCGTTGCACGAGCAGTACTTC
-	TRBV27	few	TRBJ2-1	CASSTDLMASYNEQFF	TGTGCCAGCAGCACGGACCTCATGGCCTCCTACAATGAGCAGTTCTTC
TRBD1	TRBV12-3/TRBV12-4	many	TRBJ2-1	CASSPTGANEQFF	TGTGCCAGCAGCCCCACAGGGGCCAATGAGCAGTTCTTC
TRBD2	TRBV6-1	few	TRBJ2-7	CASSDPGRGDEQYF	TGTGCCAGCAGTGATCCGGGGAGGGGCGATGAGCAGTACTTC
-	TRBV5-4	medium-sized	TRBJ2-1	CASSLGAGPNNEQFF	TGTGCCAGCAGCTTGGGGGCAGGGCCAAACAATGAGCAGTTCTTC
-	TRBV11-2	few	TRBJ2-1	CASSQRDLLSYNEQFF	TGTGCCAGCAGCCAGAGGGACCTACTCTCCTACAATGAGCAGTTCTTC
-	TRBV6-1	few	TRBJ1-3	CASRMTLGQGNTIYF	TGTGCCAGCAGGATGACTCTGGGACAAGGAAACACCATATATTTT
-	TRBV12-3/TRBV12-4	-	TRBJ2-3	CASSSRTPGADTQYF	TGTGCCAGCAGTTCCCGGACGCCGGGGGCAGATACGCAGTATTTT
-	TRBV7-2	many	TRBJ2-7	CASSFGTKEQYF	TGTGCCAGCAGCTTCGGTACGAAAGAGCAGTACTTC
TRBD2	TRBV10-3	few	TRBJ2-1	CAIHPSGIIYDEQFF	TGTGCCATCCACCCCAGCGGGATTATTTACGATGAGCAGTTCTTC
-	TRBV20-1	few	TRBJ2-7	CSGRGDYEQYF	TGCAGTGGCCGCGGAGACTACGAGCAGTACTTC
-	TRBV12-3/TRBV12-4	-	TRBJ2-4	CASSPTWERNIQYF	TGTGCCAGCAGTCCCACTTGGGAAAGGAACATTCAGTACTTC
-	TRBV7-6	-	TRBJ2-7	CASSLTKSYEQYF	TGTGCCAGCAGCTTAACTAAGTCCTACGAGCAGTACTTC
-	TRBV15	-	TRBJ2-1	CATSMRTPYNEQFF	TGTGCCACCAGCATGCGGACACCCTACAATGAGCAGTTCTTC
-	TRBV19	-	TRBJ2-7	CASSIDVTSSYEQYF	TGTGCCAGTAGTATAGACGTGACTAGTTCCTACGAGCAGTACTTC
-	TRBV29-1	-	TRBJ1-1	CSERPTNTEAFF	TGCAGCGAACGACCGACGAACACTGAAGCTTTCTTT
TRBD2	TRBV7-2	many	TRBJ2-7	CASSQAGVNYEQYF	TGTGCCAGCAGCCAAGCGGGAGTGAACTACGAGCAGTACTTC
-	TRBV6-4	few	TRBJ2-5	CASGCKRLHTPWNF	TGTGCCAGCGGTTGCAAGCGGCTTCACACACCGTGGAACTTC
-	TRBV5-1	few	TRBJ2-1	CASGEDRSYNEQFF	TGCGCCAGCGGGGAGGACAGGTCCTACAATGAGCAGTTCTTC
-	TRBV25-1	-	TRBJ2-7	CASSEPDGFRVKYF	TGTGCCAGCAGTGAACCGGACGGGTTTCGAGTAAAGTACTTC
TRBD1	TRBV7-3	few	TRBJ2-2	CASSTAGTEDTGELFF	TGTGCCAGCAGCACCGCCGGGACAGAGGACACCGGGGAGCTGTTTTTT